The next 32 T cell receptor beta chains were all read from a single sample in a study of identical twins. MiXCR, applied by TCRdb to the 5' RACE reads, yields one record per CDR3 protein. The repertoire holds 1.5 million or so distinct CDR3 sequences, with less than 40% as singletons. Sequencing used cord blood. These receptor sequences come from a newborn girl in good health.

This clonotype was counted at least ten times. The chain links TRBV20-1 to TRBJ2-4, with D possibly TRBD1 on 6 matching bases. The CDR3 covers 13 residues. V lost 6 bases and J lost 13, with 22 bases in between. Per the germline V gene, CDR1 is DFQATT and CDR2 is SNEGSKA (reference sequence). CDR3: CSADLDRDSKQYF. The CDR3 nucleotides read TGCAGTGCCGACCTGGACAGAGACTCGAAGCAGTACTTC.

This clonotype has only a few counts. The CDR3 DNA reads TGTGCCAGCAGTGAATACCCTAATGAAAAACTGTTTTTT. It yields the protein CASSEYPNEKLFF. The V gene is TRBV25-1, the J gene TRBJ1-4, with D hard to call. The CDR3 length is 13 residues. The V gene's germline CDR1 is MGHDK and CDR2 SYGVNS. Trimming took off 0 bases at V and 3 bases at J, with 2 bases between the two ends.

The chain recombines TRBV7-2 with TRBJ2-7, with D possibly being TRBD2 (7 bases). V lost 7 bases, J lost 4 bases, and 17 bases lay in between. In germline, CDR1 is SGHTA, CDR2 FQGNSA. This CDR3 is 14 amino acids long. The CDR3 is CASTYGLGGYEQYF. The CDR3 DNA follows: TGTGCCAGCACGTATGGACTAGGGGGGTACGAGCAGTACTTC.

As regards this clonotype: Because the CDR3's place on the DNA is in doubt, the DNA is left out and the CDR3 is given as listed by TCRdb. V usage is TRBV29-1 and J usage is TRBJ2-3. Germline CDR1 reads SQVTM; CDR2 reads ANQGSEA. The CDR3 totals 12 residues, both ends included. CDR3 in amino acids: CSFAPATDTQYF.

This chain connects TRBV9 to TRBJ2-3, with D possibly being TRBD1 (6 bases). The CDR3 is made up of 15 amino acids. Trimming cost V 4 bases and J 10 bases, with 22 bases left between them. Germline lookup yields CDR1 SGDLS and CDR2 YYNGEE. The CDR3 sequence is CASSLRSGQPGAQYF. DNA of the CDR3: TGTGCCAGCAGCCTCCGTAGTGGCCAGCCAGGGGCGCAGTATTTT.

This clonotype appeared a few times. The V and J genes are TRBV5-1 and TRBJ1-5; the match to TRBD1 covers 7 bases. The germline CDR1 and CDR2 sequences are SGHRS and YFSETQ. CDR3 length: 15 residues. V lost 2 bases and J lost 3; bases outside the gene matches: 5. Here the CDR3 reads CASSLEGAHNQPQHF. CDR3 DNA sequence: TGCGCCAGCAGCTTAGAGGGGGCCCACAATCAGCCCCAGCATTTT.

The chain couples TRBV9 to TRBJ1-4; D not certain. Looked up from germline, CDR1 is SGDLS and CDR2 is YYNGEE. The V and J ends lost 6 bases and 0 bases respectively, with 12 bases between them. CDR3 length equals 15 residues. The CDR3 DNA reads TGTGCCAGCAACGGAGATTGGGCAACTAATGAAAAACTGTTTTTT. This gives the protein CASNGDWATNEKLFF. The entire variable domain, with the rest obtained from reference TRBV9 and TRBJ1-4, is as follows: DSGVTQTPKHLITATGQRVTLRCSPRSGDLSVYWYQQSLDQGLQFLIQYYNGEERAKGNILERFSAQQFPDLHSELNLSSLELGDSALYFCASNGDWATNEKLFFGSGTQLSVL.

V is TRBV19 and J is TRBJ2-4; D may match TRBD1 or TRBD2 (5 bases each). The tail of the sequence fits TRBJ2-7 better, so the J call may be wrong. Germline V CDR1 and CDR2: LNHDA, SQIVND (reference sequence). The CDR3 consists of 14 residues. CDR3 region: CASSISGAGGEQYF. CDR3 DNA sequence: TGTGCCAGTAGTATATCCGGGGCAGGAGGCGAGCAGTACTTC.

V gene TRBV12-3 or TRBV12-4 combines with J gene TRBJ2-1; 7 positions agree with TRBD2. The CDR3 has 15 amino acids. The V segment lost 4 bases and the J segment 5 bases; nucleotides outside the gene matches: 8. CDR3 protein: CASSSHGLENNEQFF. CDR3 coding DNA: TGTGCCAGCAGTTCCCACGGACTAGAGAACAATGAGCAGTTCTTC.

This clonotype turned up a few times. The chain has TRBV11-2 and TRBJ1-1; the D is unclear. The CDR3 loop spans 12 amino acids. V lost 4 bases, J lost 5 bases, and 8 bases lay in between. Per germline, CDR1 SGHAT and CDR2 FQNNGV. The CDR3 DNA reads TGTGCCAGCAGCTCTTGGTATACTGAAGCTTTCTTT. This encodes CASSSWYTEAFF.

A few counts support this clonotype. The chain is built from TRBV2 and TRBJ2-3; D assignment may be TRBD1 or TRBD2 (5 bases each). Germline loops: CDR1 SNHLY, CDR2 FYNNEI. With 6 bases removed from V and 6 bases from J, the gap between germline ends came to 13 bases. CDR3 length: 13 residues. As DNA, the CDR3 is TGTGCCAGCAGGAGGGGAGACGCGGATACGCAGTATTTT. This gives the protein CASRRGDADTQYF.

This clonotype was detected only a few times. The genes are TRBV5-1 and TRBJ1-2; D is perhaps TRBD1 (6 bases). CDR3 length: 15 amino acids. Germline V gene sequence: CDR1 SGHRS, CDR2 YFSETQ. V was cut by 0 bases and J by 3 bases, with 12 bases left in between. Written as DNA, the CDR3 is TGCGCCAGCAGCTTGGACCCGGGGGCGGACTATGGCTACACCTTC. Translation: CASSLDPGADYGYTF.

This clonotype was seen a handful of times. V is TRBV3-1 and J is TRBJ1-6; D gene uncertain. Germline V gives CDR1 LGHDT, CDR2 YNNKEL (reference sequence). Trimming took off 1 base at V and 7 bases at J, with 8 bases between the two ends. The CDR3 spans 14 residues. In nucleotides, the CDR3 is TGTGCCAGCAGCCAAGTGGAGACAAATTCACCCCTCCACTTT. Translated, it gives CASSQVETNSPLHF.

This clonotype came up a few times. CDR3 sequence (DNA): TGCAGCTATAAGACAGCCTACAATGAGCAGTTCTTC. Translating it yields CSYKTAYNEQFF. The chain carries TRBV20-1 and TRBJ2-1, with D possibly TRBD1 on 5 matching bases. The germline V gene encodes CDR1 DFQATT and CDR2 SNEGSKA (reference sequence). This CDR3 contains 12 residues.

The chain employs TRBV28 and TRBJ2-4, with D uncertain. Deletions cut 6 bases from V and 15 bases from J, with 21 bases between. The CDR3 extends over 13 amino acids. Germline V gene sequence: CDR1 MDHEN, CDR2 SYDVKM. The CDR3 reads CASSSLNDGVRYF. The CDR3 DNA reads TGTGCCAGCAGCTCGCTGAACGACGGCGTACGGTACTTC.

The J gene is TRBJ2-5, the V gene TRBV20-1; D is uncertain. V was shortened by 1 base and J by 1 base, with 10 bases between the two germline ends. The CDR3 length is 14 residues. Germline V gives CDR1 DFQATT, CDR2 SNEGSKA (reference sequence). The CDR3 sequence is CSARVSAGQETQYF. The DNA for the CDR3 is TGCAGTGCTAGAGTTTCGGCAGGCCAAGAGACCCAGTACTTC.

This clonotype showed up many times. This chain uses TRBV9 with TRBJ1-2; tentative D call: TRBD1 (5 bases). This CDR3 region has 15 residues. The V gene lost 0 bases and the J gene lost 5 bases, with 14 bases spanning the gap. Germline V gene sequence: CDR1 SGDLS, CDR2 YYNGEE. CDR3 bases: TGTGCCAGCAGCGTAGGCCGGGACCTCCCTTATGGCTACACCTTC. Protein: CASSVGRDLPYGYTF.

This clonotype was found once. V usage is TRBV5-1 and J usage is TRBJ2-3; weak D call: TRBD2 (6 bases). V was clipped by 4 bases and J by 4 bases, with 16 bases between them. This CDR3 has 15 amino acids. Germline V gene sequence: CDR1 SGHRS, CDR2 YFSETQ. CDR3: CASSVGVADADTQYF. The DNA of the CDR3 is TGCGCCAGCAGCGTTGGGGTAGCGGACGCAGATACGCAGTATTTT. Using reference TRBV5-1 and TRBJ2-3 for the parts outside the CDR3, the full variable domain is KAGVTQTPRYLIKTRGQQVTLSCSPISGHRSVSWYQQTPGQGLQFLFEYFSETQRNKGNFPGRFSGRQFSNSRSEMNVSTLELGDSALYLCASSVGVADADTQYFGPGTRLTVL.

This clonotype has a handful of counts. The CDR3: CASSASLEQFF. The DNA of the CDR3 is TGTGCCAGCTCCGCCTCCCTAGAGCAGTTCTTC. This chain uses TRBV18 with TRBJ2-1; D is unresolved. Germline V gene lookup returns CDR1 KGHSH and CDR2 LQKENI. V was shortened by 6 bases and J by 10 bases, with 10 bases between the two germline ends. The CDR3 runs to 11 residues. The full variable domain, its missing parts supplied by reference TRBV18 and TRBJ2-1, is NAGVMQNPRHLVRRRGQEARLRCSPMKGHSHVYWYRQLPEEGLKFMVYLQKENIIDESGMPKERFSAEFPKEGPSILRIQQVVRGDSAAYFCASSASLEQFFGPGTRLTVL.

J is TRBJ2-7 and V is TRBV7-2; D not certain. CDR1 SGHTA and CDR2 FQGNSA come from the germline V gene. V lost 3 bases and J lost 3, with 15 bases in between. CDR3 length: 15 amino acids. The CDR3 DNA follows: TGTGCCAGCAGCTTGGGCATCAGACTGAACTACGAGCAGTACTTC. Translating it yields CASSLGIRLNYEQYF.

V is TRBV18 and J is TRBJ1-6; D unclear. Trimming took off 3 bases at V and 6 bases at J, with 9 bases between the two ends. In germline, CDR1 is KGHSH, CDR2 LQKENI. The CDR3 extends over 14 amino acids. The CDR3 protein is CASSPIESNSPLHF. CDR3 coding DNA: TGTGCCAGCTCACCCATCGAAAGTAATTCACCCCTCCACTTT.

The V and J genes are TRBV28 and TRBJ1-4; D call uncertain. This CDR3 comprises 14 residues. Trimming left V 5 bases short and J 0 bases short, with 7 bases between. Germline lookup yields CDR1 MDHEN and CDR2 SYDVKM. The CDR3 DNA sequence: TGTGCCAGCAGTACCATTTCAACTAATGAAAAACTGTTTTTT. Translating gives CASSTISTNEKLFF.

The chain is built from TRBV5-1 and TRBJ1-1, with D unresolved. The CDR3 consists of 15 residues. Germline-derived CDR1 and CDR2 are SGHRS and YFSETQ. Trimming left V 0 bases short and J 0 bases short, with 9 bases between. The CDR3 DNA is TGCGCCAGCAGCTTGGAGGGTTCAGTGAACACTGAAGCTTTCTTT. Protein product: CASSLEGSVNTEAFF. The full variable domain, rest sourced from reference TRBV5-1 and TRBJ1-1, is KAGVTQTPRYLIKTRGQQVTLSCSPISGHRSVSWYQQTPGQGLQFLFEYFSETQRNKGNFPGRFSGRQFSNSRSEMNVSTLELGDSALYLCASSLEGSVNTEAFFGQGTRLTVV.

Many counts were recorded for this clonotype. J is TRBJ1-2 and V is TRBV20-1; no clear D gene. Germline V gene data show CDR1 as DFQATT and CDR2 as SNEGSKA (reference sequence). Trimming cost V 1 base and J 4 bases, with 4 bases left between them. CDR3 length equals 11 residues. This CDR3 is CSARGGYGYTF. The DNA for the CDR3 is TGCAGTGCTAGAGGGGGCTATGGCTACACCTTC.

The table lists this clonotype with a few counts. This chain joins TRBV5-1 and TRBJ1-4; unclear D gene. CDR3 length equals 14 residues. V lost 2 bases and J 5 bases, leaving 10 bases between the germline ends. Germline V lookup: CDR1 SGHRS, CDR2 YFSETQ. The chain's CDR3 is CASSFSQANEKLFF. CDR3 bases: TGCGCCAGCAGCTTTTCGCAGGCCAATGAAAAACTGTTTTTT.

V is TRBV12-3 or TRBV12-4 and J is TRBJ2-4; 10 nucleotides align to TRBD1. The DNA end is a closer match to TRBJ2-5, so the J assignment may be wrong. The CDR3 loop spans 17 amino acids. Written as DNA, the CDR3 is TGTGCCAGCAGCCAAAGGGTGACAGGGGGCTACCAAGAGACCCAGTACTTC. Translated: CASSQRVTGGYQETQYF.

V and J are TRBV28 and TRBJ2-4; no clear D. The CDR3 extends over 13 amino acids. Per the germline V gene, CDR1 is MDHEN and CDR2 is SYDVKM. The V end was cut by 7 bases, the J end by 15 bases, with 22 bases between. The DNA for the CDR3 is TGTGCCAGCACAACGACGGTATCCTACGAGCGGTACTTC. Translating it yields CASTTTVSYERYF.

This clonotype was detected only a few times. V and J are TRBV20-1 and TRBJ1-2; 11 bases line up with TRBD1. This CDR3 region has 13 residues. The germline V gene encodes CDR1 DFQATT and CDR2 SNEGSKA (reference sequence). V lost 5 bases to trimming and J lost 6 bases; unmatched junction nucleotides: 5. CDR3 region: CSAGTGGEDGYTF. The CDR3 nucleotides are TGCAGTGCTGGGACAGGGGGAGAAGATGGCTACACCTTC.

CDR3 bases: TGTGCCAGTAGTCCGACTTGGCTAGCCTACTACGAGCAGTACTTC. Residues: CASSPTWLAYYEQYF. The chain joins TRBV19 to TRBJ2-7; possible D gene TRBD2, 5 bases. The CDR3 is 15 amino acids. Trimming left V 5 bases short and J 3 bases short, with 17 bases between. CDR1 and CDR2 (germline): LNHDA, SQIVND (reference sequence).

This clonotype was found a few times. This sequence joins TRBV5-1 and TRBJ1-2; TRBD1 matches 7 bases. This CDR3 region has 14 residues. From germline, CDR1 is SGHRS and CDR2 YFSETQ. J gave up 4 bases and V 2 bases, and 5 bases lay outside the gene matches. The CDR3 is CASSFEGGFYGYTF. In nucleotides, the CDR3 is TGCGCCAGCAGCTTTGAAGGGGGCTTCTATGGCTACACCTTC.

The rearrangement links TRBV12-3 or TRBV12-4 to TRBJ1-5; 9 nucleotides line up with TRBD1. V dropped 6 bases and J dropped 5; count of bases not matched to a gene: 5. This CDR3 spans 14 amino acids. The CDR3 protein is CASRARDRDQPQHF. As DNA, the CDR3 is TGTGCCAGCAGAGCTCGGGACAGGGATCAGCCCCAGCATTTT.

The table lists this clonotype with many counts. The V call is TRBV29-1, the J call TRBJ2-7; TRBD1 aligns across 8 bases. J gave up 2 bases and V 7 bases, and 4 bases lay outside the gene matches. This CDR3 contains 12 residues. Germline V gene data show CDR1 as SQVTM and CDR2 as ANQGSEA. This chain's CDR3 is CSAADRAYEQYF. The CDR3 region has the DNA TGCAGCGCAGCGGACAGGGCCTACGAGCAGTACTTC.